The rows below give T cell receptor beta chains drawn from one sample of a study of blood T cell repertoires in COVID-19. TCRdb keeps only in-frame clones here, not all; method: immunoSEQ multiplex PCR. The sample lists roughly 430,000 clones, more than 70% occurring once. Sequencing used PBMCs or T cells enriched from blood (not recorded which). The receptors here all came from a woman aged 18-29 years who had been exposed to COVID-19. The CDR3 runs from the conserved cysteine through the conserved F or W. The D gene is left open where the match is weak.

TRBJ2-2	-	TRBV2	CASSQDTGELFF	TGTGCCAGCAGCCAGGACACCGGGGAGCTGTTTTTT
TRBJ2-1	TRBD2	TRBV9	CASSGSPRKGGPLVDEQFF	TGTGCCAGCAGCGGGAGCCCCCGAAAGGGAGGGCCGTTGGTCGATGAGCAGTTCTTC
TRBJ2-2	-	TRBV27	CASTGNTGELFF	TGTGCCAGCACGGGAAACACCGGGGAGCTGTTTTTT
TRBJ2-3	-	TRBV28	CASWSGLTDTQYF	TGTGCCAGCTGGTCGGGACTCACAGATACGCAGTATTTT
TRBJ2-2	-	TRBV7-3	CASRAGATGELFF	TGTGCCAGCAGGGCTGGGGCCACCGGGGAGCTGTTTTTT
TRBJ2-2	-	TRBV18	CASSPLGLGASTGELFF	TGTGCCAGCTCACCGCTCGGGTTAGGGGCGTCCACCGGGGAGCTGTTTTTT
TRBJ1-3	TRBD1	TRBV19	CASRPPGTGGKYSGNTIYF	TGTGCCAGTAGGCCACCAGGGACAGGGGGTAAATACTCTGGAAACACCATATATTTT
TRBJ1-5	-	TRBV7-9	CASSKTENSNQPQHF	TGTGCCAGCAGCAAGACAGAAAATAGCAATCAGCCCCAGCATTTT
TRBJ1-5	TRBD1	TRBV28	CASSFMVGGDRTISNQPQHF	TGTGCCAGCAGTTTTATGGTCGGAGGGGACAGGACTATTAGCAATCAGCCCCAGCATTTT
TRBJ1-5	-	TRBV7-2	CASSLALGVGGAYSNQPQHF	TGTGCCAGCAGCTTAGCGCTGGGGGTCGGGGGAGCGTATAGCAATCAGCCCCAGCATTTT
TRBJ1-2	-	TRBV5-1	CASSNPTEYGYTF	TGCGCCAGCAGCAACCCTACAGAGTATGGCTACACCTTC
TRBJ2-7	-	TRBV7-6	CASSLYTSSYEQYF	TGTGCCAGCAGCCTCTACACTAGCTCCTACGAGCAGTACTTC
TRBJ1-2	-	TRBV2	CASRTRGYGYTF	TGTGCCAGCCGGACAAGGGGCTATGGCTACACCTTC
TRBJ1-2	-	TRBV7-9	CASSLGAGDVRAYGYTF	TGTGCCAGCAGCTTAGGGGCAGGGGATGTTCGGGCCTATGGCTACACCTTC
TRBJ1-4	-	TRBV12-3/TRBV12-4	CASRTVNEKLFF	TGTGCCAGCCGGACTGTTAATGAAAAACTGTTTTTT
TRBJ1-6	-	TRBV5-6	CASSLIRSPLHF	TGTGCCAGCAGCTTGATCAGGTCACCCCTCCACTTT
TRBJ1-1	-	TRBV18	CASSPANREAFF	TGTGCCAGCTCACCGGCTAACAGGGAAGCTTTCTTT
TRBJ1-4	TRBD1	TRBV13	CASSSGQGGEKLFF	TGTGCCAGCAGCTCTGGACAGGGAGGTGAAAAACTGTTTTTT